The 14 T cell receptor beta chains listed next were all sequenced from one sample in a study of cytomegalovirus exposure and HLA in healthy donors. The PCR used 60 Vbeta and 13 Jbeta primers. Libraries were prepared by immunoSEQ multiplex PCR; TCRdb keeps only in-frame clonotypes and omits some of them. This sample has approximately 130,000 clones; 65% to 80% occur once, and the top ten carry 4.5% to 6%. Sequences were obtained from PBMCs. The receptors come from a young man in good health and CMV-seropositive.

CDR3 region: CASSQASTGRVDEQYF. CDR3 in DNA: TGTGCCAGCAGCCAAGCTTCGACAGGGAGAGTGGACGAGCAGTACTTC. The V call is TRBV14, the J call TRBJ2-7; 7 bases align to TRBD1. Germline values: CDR1 SGHDN, CDR2 FVKESK. The trim removed 1 base at V and 5 bases at J, leaving 11 bases unmatched. The CDR3 consists of 16 residues.

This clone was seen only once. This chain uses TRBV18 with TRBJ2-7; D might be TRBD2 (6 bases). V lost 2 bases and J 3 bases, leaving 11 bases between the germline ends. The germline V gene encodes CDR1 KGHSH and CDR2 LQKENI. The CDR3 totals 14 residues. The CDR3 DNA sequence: TGTGCCAGCTCACCATTCGGGAGTTTCTACGAGCAGTACTTC. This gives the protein CASSPFGSFYEQYF.

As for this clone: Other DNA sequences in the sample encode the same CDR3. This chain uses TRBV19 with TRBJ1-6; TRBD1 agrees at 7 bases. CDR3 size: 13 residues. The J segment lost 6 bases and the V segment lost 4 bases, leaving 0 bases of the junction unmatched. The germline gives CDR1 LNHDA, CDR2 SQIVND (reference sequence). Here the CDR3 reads CASSNRGNSPLHF. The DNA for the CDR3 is TGTGCCAGTAGTAACAGGGGTAATTCACCCCTCCACTTT. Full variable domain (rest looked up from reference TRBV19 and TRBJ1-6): DGGITQSPKYLFRKEGQNVTLSCEQNLNHDAMYWYRQDPGQGLRLIYYSQIVNDFQKGDIAEGYSVSREKKESFPLTVTSAQKNPTAFYLCASSNRGNSPLHFGNGTRLTVT.

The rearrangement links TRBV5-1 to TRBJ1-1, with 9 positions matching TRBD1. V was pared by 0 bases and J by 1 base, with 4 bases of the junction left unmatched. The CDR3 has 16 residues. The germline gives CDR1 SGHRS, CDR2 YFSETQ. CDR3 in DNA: TGCGCCAGCAGCTTGGCTGGGACAGGGCGGAACACTGAAGCTTTCTTT. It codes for CASSLAGTGRNTEAFF.

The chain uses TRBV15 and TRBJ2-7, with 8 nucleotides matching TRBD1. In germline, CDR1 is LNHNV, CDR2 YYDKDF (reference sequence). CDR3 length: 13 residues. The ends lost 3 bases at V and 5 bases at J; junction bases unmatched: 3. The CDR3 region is CATSRDRVDEQYF. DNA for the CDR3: TGTGCCACCAGCAGGGACAGGGTTGACGAGCAGTACTTC.

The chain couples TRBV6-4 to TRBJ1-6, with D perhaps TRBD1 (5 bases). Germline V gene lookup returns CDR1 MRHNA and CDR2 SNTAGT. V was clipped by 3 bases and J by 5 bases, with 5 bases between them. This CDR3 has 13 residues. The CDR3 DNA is TGTGCCAGCAGTGAAGGGGATAATTCACCCCTCCACTTT. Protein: CASSEGDNSPLHF.

This CDR3 is CASSLPSGSYEQYF. For the CDR3, the DNA is TGTGCCAGCAGCTTGCCTAGCGGGAGCTACGAGCAGTACTTC. This sequence joins TRBV5-4 and TRBJ2-5, with 10 bases identical to TRBD2. Gene TRBJ2-7 matches the end of the DNA better, so the J call may be wrong. This CDR3 spans 14 amino acids. Germline CDR1 reads SGHNT; CDR2 reads YYREEE (reference sequence).

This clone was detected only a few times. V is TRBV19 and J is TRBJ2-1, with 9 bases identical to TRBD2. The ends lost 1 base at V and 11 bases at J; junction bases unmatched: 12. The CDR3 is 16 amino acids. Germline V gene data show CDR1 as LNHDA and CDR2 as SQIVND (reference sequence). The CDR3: CASSIGGAGGKLKQFF. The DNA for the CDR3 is TGTGCCAGTAGTATAGGGGGAGCGGGGGGAAAATTGAAGCAGTTCTTC.

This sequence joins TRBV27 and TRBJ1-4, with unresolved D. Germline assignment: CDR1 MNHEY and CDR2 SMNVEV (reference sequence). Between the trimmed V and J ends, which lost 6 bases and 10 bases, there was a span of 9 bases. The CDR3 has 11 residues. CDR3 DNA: TGTGCCAGCAGGGGAGCAGGAAAACTGTTTTTT. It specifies CASRGAGKLFF.

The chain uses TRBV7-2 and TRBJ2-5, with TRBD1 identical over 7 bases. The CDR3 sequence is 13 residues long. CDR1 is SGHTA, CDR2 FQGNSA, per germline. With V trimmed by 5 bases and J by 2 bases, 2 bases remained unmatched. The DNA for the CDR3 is TGTGCCAGCAGCCGGGGACAGCAAGAGACCCAGTACTTC. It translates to CASSRGQQETQYF.

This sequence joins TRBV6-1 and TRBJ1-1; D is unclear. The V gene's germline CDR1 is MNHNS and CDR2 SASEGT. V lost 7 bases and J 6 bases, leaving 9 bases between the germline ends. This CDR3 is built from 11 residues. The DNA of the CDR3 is TGTGCCAGCAACATACAGCCTGAAGCTTTCTTT. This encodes CASNIQPEAFF.

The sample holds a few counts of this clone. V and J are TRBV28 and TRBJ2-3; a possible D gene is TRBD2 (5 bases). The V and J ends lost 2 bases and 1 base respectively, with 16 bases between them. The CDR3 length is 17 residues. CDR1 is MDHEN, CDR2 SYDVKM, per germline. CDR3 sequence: CASSLIGPGWGTDTQYF. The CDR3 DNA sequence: TGTGCCAGCAGTTTAATCGGTCCGGGATGGGGCACAGATACGCAGTATTTT.

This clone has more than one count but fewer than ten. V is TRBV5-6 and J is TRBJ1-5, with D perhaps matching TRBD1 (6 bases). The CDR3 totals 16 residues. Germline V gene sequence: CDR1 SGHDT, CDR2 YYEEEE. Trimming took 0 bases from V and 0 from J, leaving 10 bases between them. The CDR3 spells CASSLAGGPSNQPQHF. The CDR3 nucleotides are TGTGCCAGCAGCTTGGCCGGGGGGCCTAGCAATCAGCCCCAGCATTTT.

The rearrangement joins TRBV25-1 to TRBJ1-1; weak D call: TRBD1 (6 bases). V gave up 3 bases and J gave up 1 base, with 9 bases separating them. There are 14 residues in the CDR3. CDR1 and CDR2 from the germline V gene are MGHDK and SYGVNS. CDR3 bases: TGTGCCAGCAGTGATCAGGGGAGGAACACTGAAGCTTTCTTT. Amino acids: CASSDQGRNTEAFF.